The following is a TCR beta chain sequence with its context. Its target is unknown. The data originate from a study of OX40 agonist ivuxolimab in advanced cancers. Notes on the study in general: Researchers did not determine the expanded peripheral T cells' antigen specificity.

V lost 3 bases, J lost 1 base, and 6 bases lay in between. The CDR3 covers 13 residues. Germline V gives CDR1 LNHDA, CDR2 SQIVND (reference sequence). Assay: immunoSEQ multiplex PCR; the TCRdb copy retains only in-frame clones and omits some. Of tens of thousands of clones in the sample, 80% were seen once. The sequences come from CD4+ or CD8+ T cells sorted from blood, collected in a trial of the OX40 agonist ivuxolimab. The rearrangement joins TRBV19 to TRBJ1-2; D is ambiguous. The sequence was obtained from an adult with an advanced solid tumor such as melanoma, head and neck, liver or kidney cancer. The CDR3, as DNA: TGTGCCAGTAGTATTGGGGTTAACTATGGCTACACCTTC. It encodes CASSIGVNYGYTF.